A single sample is the source of the 10 T cell receptor beta chains below, sequenced in a study of control samples from healthy donors and cancer patients (dated by TCRdb to 2018 to 2021). The method was the immunoSEQ multiplex PCR assay. What TCRdb holds here is the immuneACCESS table cut down to in-frame rearrangements. Part of the clones is not present; checked against another copy, under half of the missing clones reflect an unresolved V gene, and the others are unexplained. Within this sample are under 85,000 clones, with approximately 80% of them counted one time only. The top ten clonotypes cover approximately 2.9% of the sample. Material: PBMCs. Receptors were obtained from a woman aged 50 to 60 with lung cancer.

The gene calls are TRBV5-1 and TRBJ1-4; TRBD1 might be the D (6 bases). The germline V gene encodes CDR1 SGHRS and CDR2 YFSETQ. Trimming removed 3 bases at V and 0 bases at J, with 15 bases between. CDR3 length: 17 residues. The DNA for the CDR3 is TGCGCCAGCAGCTCTTCCGCCCAGGGGTCAACTAATGAAAAACTGTTTTTT. It specifies CASSSSAQGSTNEKLFF.

The rearrangement links TRBV7-2 to TRBJ1-2; perhaps TRBD1 as D (5 bases). V lost 5 bases to trimming and J lost 2 bases, with 15 bases between them. The germline CDR1 and CDR2 sequences are SGHTA and FQGNSA. The CDR3 consists of 15 residues. CDR3 in amino acids: CASSRAGTENYGYTF. The DNA for the CDR3 is TGTGCCAGCAGCCGTGCCGGGACTGAAAACTATGGCTACACCTTC.

The V and J genes are TRBV4-3 and TRBJ1-6; D is undetermined. The CDR3 sequence is 17 residues long. Germline assignment: CDR1 LGHNA and CDR2 YSLEER. V lost 0 bases, J lost 0 bases, and 9 bases lay in between. CDR3 in DNA: TGCGCCAGCAGCCAAGAAGCAGCGAGCTCCTATAATTCACCCCTCCACTTT. As protein: CASSQEAASSYNSPLHF.

This clone was seen only a few times. The rearrangement joins TRBV5-4 to TRBJ2-3; 9 nucleotides align to TRBD2. The junction had 14 bases not matched to a gene; V was cut back by 3 bases and J by 0 bases. Germline assignment: CDR1 SGHNT and CDR2 YYREEE (reference sequence). The CDR3 sequence is 19 residues long. The chain's CDR3 is CASSSPGGSGGASTDTQYF. The DNA of the CDR3 is TGTGCCAGCAGCTCCCCCGGAGGTAGCGGGGGAGCTAGCACAGATACGCAGTATTTT.

The V call is TRBV5-1, the J call TRBJ2-1; D not resolved. The CDR3 length is 13 residues. Germline lookup yields CDR1 SGHRS and CDR2 YFSETQ. The V end lost 7 bases, the J end lost 4 bases, and 12 bases lay between the germline ends. This chain's CDR3 is CASRIQRYNEQFF. Here the CDR3 DNA reads TGCGCCAGCCGGATTCAAAGGTACAATGAGCAGTTCTTC. Supplemented by reference TRBV5-1 and TRBJ2-1, the full variable domain reads KAGVTQTPRYLIKTRGQQVTLSCSPISGHRSVSWYQQTPGQGLQFLFEYFSETQRNKGNFPGRFSGRQFSNSRSEMNVSTLELGDSALYLCASRIQRYNEQFFGPGTRLTVL.

CDR3 nucleotide sequence: TGTGCCAGCAGCTTGGGACAGGGGGCGGGGAACTATGGCTACACCTTC. Translating it yields CASSLGQGAGNYGYTF. V usage is TRBV13 and J usage is TRBJ1-2; 12 bases agree with TRBD1. There are 16 residues in the CDR3. Germline CDR1 reads PRHDT; CDR2 reads FYEKMQ (reference sequence). J gave up 2 bases and V 3 bases, and 4 bases lay outside the gene matches.

The genes are TRBV19 and TRBJ2-7; 10 positions agree with TRBD1. The CDR3 runs to 14 residues. Germline CDR1 and CDR2: LNHDA and SQIVND (reference sequence). The V and J ends lost 6 bases and 3 bases, in that order; junction bases with no gene match: 5. Here the CDR3 DNA reads TGTGCCAGTAGCGACAGGGGGCACTTCTACGAGCAGTACTTC. It is translated as CASSDRGHFYEQYF. The whole variable domain, remainder taken from reference TRBV19 and TRBJ2-7, is DGGITQSPKYLFRKEGQNVTLSCEQNLNHDAMYWYRQDPGQGLRLIYYSQIVNDFQKGDIAEGYSVSREKKESFPLTVTSAQKNPTAFYLCASSDRGHFYEQYFGPGTRLTVT.

Of note for this clone: This CDR3 is also generated by other DNA sequences in the sample. DNA of the CDR3: TGTGCCAGCAGCCCACAGGGTACCGTTACCGGGGAGCTGTTTTTT. It translates to CASSPQGTVTGELFF. The chain couples TRBV7-3 to TRBJ2-2, with D tentatively TRBD1 (6 bases). In germline, CDR1 is SGHTA, CDR2 FQGTGA. The CDR3 extends over 15 amino acids. V lost 5 bases and J lost 5, with 15 bases in between.

The CDR3 sequence is CASSPGLAGVETQYF. In DNA, the CDR3 is TGTGCCAGCAGTCCGGGACTAGCGGGGGTAGAGACCCAGTACTTC. The J gene is TRBJ2-5, the V gene TRBV14; 14 bases agree with TRBD2. V dropped 6 bases and J dropped 4; count of bases not matched to a gene: 4. Germline values: CDR1 SGHDN, CDR2 FVKESK. This CDR3 has 15 amino acids. Variable domain in full (rest from reference TRBV14 and TRBJ2-5): EAGVTQFPSHSVIEKGQTVTLRCDPISGHDNLYWYRRVMGKEIKFLLHFVKESKQDESGMPNNRFLAERTGGTYSTLKVQPAELEDSGVYFCASSPGLAGVETQYFGPGTRLLVL.

V is TRBV14 and J is TRBJ1-1; 8 bases are shared with TRBD1. The trim removed 4 bases at V and 1 base at J, leaving 5 bases unmatched. CDR1 and CDR2 from the germline V gene are SGHDN and FVKESK. The CDR3 contains 15 residues. The DNA of the CDR3 is TGTGCCAGCAGCCGCATTCAGGGGGCGAACACTGAAGCTTTCTTT. Its protein is CASSRIQGANTEAFF.